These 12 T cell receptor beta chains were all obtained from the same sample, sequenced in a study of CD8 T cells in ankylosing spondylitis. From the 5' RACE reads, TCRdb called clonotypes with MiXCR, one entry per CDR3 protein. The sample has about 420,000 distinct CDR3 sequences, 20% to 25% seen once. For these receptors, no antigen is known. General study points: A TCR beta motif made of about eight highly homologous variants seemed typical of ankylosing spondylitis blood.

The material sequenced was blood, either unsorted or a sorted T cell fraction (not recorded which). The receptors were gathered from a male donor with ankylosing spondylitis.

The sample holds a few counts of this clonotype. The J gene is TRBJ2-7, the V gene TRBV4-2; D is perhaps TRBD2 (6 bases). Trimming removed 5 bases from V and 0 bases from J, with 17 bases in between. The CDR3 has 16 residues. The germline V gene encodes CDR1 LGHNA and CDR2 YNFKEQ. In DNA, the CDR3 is TGTGCCAGCAGCTATCCTCCCGGGGGAAGCTCCTACGAGCAGTACTTC. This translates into CASSYPPGGSSYEQYF.

CDR3 DNA sequence: TGCGCCAGCAGCCAGCAAATACAGGGTTGGGGCACTGAAGCTTTCTTT. Translated: CASSQQIQGWGTEAFF. The chain carries TRBV4-1 and TRBJ1-1, with a possible D match to TRBD1 (6 bases). Per germline, CDR1 MGHRA and CDR2 YSYEKL. The CDR3 has 16 amino acids. Trimming took 3 bases from V and 4 from J, leaving 18 bases between them.

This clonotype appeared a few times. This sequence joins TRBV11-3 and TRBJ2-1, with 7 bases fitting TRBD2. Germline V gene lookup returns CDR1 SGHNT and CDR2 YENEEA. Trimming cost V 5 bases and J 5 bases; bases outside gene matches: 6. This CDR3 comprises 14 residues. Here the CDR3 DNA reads TGTGCCAGCAGCCCCCAGCGGGGCCACAATGAGCAGTTCTTC. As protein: CASSPQRGHNEQFF.

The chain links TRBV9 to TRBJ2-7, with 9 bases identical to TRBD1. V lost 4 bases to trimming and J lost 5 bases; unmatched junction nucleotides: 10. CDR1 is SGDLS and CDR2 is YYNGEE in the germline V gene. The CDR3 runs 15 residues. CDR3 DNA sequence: TGTGCCAGCAGCCCCCAGGGACAGGGTCTTGACGAGCAGTACTTC. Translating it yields CASSPQGQGLDEQYF.

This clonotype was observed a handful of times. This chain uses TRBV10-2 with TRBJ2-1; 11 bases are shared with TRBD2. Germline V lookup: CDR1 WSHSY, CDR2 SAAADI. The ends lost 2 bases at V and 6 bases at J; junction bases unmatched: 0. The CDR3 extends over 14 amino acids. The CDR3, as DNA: TGCGCCAGCAGTGAGACTAGCGGGAGCAATGAGCAGTTCTTC. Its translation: CASSETSGSNEQFF.

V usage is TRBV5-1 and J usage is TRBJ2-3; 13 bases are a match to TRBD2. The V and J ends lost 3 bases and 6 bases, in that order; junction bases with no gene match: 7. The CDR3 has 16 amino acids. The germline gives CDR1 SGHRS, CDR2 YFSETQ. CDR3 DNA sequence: TGCGCCAGCAGCTCAGGACTAGCGGGAGTAATGGATACGCAGTATTTT. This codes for CASSSGLAGVMDTQYF.

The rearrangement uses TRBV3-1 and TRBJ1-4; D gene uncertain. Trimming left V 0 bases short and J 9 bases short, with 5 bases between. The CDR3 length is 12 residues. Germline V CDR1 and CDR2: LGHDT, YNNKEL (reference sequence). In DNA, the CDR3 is TGTGCCAGCAGCCAAGATTACAAAAAACTGTTTTTT. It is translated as CASSQDYKKLFF.

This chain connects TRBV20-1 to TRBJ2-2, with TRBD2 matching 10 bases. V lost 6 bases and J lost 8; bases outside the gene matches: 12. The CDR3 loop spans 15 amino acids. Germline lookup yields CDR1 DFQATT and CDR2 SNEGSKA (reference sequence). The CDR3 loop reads CSARTSGYGVGELFF. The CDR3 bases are TGCAGTGCAAGGACTAGCGGATATGGTGTGGGGGAGCTGTTTTTT.

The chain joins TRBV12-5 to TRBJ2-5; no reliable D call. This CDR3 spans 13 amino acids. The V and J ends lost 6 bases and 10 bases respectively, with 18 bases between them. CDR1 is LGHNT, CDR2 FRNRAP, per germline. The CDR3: CASGPGSMGYQYF. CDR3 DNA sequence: TGTGCTAGTGGACCCGGCTCAATGGGGTACCAGTACTTC.

Here the CDR3 reads CASSLGTGYDEQYF. Here the CDR3 DNA reads TGCGCCAGCAGCTTGGGTACAGGGTACGACGAGCAGTACTTC. V and J are TRBV5-1 and TRBJ2-7; tentatively, D is TRBD1 (6 bases). The CDR3 length is 14 residues. V lost 0 bases to trimming and J lost 5 bases, with 12 bases between them. Per germline, CDR1 SGHRS and CDR2 YFSETQ.

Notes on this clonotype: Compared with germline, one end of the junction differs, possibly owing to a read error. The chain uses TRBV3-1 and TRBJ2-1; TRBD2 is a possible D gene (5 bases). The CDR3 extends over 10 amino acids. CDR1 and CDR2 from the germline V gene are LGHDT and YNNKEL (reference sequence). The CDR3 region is CASSQGRLIF. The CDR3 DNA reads TGTGCCAGCAGCCAAGGGAGGTTGATCTTC.

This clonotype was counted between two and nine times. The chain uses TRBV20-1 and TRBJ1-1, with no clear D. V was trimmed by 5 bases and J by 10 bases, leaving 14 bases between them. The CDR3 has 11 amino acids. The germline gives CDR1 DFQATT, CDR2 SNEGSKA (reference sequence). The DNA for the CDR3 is TGCAGTGCTCCCCGCAGTTTATCAGCTTTCTTT. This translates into CSAPRSLSAFF.